The 8 T cell receptor beta chains in this list originate from one sample, sequenced in a study of T-cell reconstitution after alpha-beta-depleted transplantation in children. Unique molecular identifiers were incorporated when the TCRbeta library was constructed. MiXCR was run by TCRdb on the PCR reads, yielding one entry per CDR3 protein. The sample has more than 150,000 distinct CDR3 sequences, more than 14% seen once. The material was PBMCs from the stem cell graft donor, obtained from the stem cell graft. The receptors were sampled from a human donor who donated a stem cell graft to a child with acute lymphoblastic leukemia.

The rearrangement joins TRBV10-3 to TRBJ1-5, with D possibly being TRBD1 (5 bases). V lost 4 bases to trimming and J lost 2 bases, with 9 bases between them. Germline CDR1 ENHRY, CDR2 SYGVKD. This CDR3 comprises 14 residues. As DNA, the CDR3 is TGTGCCATCAGTGCCAGGGACGGCAATCAGCCCCAGCATTTT. This sequence encodes CAISARDGNQPQHF.

This clonotype was detected a few times. The genes are TRBV12-3 or TRBV12-4 and TRBJ2-2; no clear D. There are 13 residues in the CDR3. Trimming stripped 7 bases from V and 1 base from J, with 7 bases between. For the CDR3, the DNA is TGTGCCAGCACCATCTGGAACACCGGGGAGCTGTTTTTT. Amino acid sequence: CASTIWNTGELFF.

This clonotype came up many times. This chain links TRBV3-1 with TRBJ2-1, with D uncertain. Germline V gene sequence: CDR1 LGHDT, CDR2 YNNKEL (reference sequence). The CDR3 covers 15 residues. Trimming shortened V by 2 bases and J by 4 bases, and 12 bases separated the two germline ends. Here the CDR3 reads CASSQNLMEYNEQFF. The CDR3 nucleotides read TGTGCCAGCAGCCAAAACCTGATGGAGTACAATGAGCAGTTCTTC.

There are many counts of this clonotype. CDR3 coding DNA: TGTGCCATCAGGTCTACAGGGTACACTGAAGCTTTCTTT. This gives the protein CAIRSTGYTEAFF. The gene calls are TRBV10-3 and TRBJ1-1; possible D gene TRBD1, 6 bases. The V end was cut by 6 bases, the J end by 3 bases, with 11 bases between. Germline values: CDR1 ENHRY, CDR2 SYGVKD. The CDR3 length is 13 residues.

This clonotype was found many times. The chain uses TRBV6-5 and TRBJ2-3; D not certain. The CDR3 spans 16 residues. V was shortened by 0 bases and J by 2 bases, with 12 bases between the two germline ends. Germline CDR1 reads MNHEY; CDR2 reads SVGAGI. The CDR3 DNA sequence: TGTGCCAGCAGTTACTCGACGGACGCAGACACAGATACGCAGTATTTT. It translates to CASSYSTDADTDTQYF.

This clonotype was counted between two and nine times. The gene calls are TRBV28 and TRBJ2-1; 7 positions agree with TRBD2. CDR3 length: 14 amino acids. V was clipped by 6 bases and J by 1 base; unmatched bases: 3. Germline V gene data show CDR1 as MDHEN and CDR2 as SYDVKM. The CDR3 DNA reads TGTGCCAGCAGGAGCGGGGCTTCCTACAATGAGCAGTTCTTC. Its protein is CASRSGASYNEQFF.

This clonotype was detected only a few times. The V and J genes are TRBV6-1 and TRBJ2-1; a possible D gene is TRBD1 (6 bases). The CDR3 totals 14 residues. The V end lost 7 bases, the J end lost 3 bases, and 13 bases lay between the germline ends. Germline V gene data show CDR1 as MNHNS and CDR2 as SASEGT. The CDR3 loop is CASISRQDYNEQFF. DNA for the CDR3: TGTGCCAGCATCAGTCGACAGGACTACAATGAGCAGTTCTTC.

This clonotype was recorded at least ten times. The rearrangement joins TRBV5-1 to TRBJ1-5; TRBD1 matches 9 bases. The trim removed 0 bases at V and 4 bases at J, leaving 11 bases unmatched. The germline CDR1 and CDR2 sequences are SGHRS and YFSETQ. This CDR3 is 18 amino acids long. CDR3 sequence reads: CASSLARRDRESNQPQHF. Here the CDR3 DNA reads TGCGCCAGCAGCTTGGCCCGGAGGGACAGGGAGAGTAATCAGCCCCAGCATTTT.